This T cell receptor beta chain was found in a study of cytomegalovirus exposure and HLA in healthy donors. Across the study: Of the donors genotyped, several hundred in all, 80% to 85% fell in the Caucasian-associated ancestry cluster. Study observations and caveats: It was reportedly the case that the classifier diagnosed cytomegalovirus status with high specificity and sensitivity. Most CMV-associated TCR beta chains were later found to appear HLA-restricted. Researchers counted about 150 TCR beta chains as cytomegalovirus-associated.

In this sample, this clone turned up a few times. Its specificity is not known. Other nucleotide sequences in the sample specify the same CDR3. With 60 Vbeta and 13 Jbeta primers, the PCR was carried out. Method: immunoSEQ multiplex PCR; TCRdb's copy keeps in-frame clones and lacks some. The sample records about 160,000 clones, approximately 72% being singletons. Sequencing was done on a sample of PBMCs. The sequence was collected from a female donor in good health and CMV-seronegative.

The CDR3 nucleotides read TGTGCCAGCTCACCAGGGGGGGGCAATCAGCCCCAGCATTTT. It is translated as CASSPGGGNQPQHF. This chain connects TRBV18 to TRBJ1-5, with D maybe TRBD1 (5 bases). This CDR3 has 14 residues. The V gene's germline CDR1 is KGHSH and CDR2 LQKENI. V dropped 2 bases and J dropped 2 bases, with 7 bases sitting between them.